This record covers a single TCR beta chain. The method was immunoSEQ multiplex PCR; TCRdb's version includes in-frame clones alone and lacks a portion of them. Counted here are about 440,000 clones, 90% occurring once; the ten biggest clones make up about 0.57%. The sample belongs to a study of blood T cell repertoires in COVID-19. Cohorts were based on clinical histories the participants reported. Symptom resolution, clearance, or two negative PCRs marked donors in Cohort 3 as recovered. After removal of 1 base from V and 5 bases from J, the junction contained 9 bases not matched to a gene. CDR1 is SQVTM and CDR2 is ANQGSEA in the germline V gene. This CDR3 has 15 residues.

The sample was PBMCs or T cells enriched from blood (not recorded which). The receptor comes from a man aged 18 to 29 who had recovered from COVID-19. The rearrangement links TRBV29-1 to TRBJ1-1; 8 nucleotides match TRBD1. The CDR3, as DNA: TGCAGCGTTGAAGGAGGTTCAGGGGGCAGAACTGAAGCTTTCTTT. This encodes CSVEGGSGGRTEAFF.